A selection of T cell receptor beta chains follows, all from one sample in a study of T cell repertoires in cytomegalovirus infection. No antigens are known for them. TCRdb re-derived calls from the reads in MiXCR, one entry per CDR3 protein. The top ten hold roughly 13% of the sample, which has some 940,000 distinct CDR3 sequences, approximately 32% seen once. Sequencing used cultured CD8+ T cells from PBMCs, obtained from culture after CMV antigen stimulation. These receptors all stem from a human donor in good health (CMV status not recorded). Some clones in this sample may be carry-over from other donors' samples. CDR3s include the opening cysteine and the closing phenylalanine or tryptophan. D genes are given only for firm matches. Clone size is shown for a subset of rows, as once, few, many or a class of expanded clone.

NA	NA	TRBV7-9	TRBJ1-1	CASMGGVNTEAFF	TGTGCCAGCATGGGCGGGGTGAACACTGAAGCTTTCTTT
NA	TRBD1	TRBV9	TRBJ1-4	CASSPQQGRGEKLFF	TGTGCCAGCAGCCCACAACAGGGGCGGGGTGAAAAACTGTTTTTT
many	NA	TRBV7-6	TRBJ1-4	CASSLSGGATNEKLFF	TGTGCCAGCAGCTTATCTGGGGGTGCAACTAATGAAAAACTGTTTTTT
NA	NA	TRBV7-6	TRBJ1-1	CANSLTPGQGNTEAFF	TGTGCCAACAGCTTAACTCCCGGGCAGGGGAACACTGAAGCTTTCTTT
NA	TRBD2	TRBV7-8	TRBJ2-3	CASSRQRAGGPRDTQYF	TGTGCCAGCAGCCGACAAAGAGCGGGGGGGCCGCGTGACACGCAGTATTTT
NA	TRBD2	TRBV20-1	TRBJ2-7	CSAPLTAGGHSYEQYF	TGCAGTGCTCCCCTAACAGCGGGGGGACACTCCTACGAGCAGTACTTC
NA	NA	TRBV27	TRBJ2-1	CASSLLSTAPGGSYNEQFF	TGTGCCAGCAGTCTACTTTCGACGGCACCCGGAGGGTCCTACAATGAGCAGTTCTTC
NA	TRBD2	TRBV7-6	TRBJ2-2	CASSTQSASGGTGELFF	TGTGCTAGCAGCACCCAGTCAGCTAGCGGGGGGACCGGGGAGCTGTTTTTT
few	NA	TRBV7-9	TRBJ2-5	CASPGLEETQYF	TGTGCCAGCCCAGGGCTAGAAGAGACCCAGTACTTC
NA	NA	TRBV5-1	TRBJ2-7	CASSLNRVGYEQYF	TGCGCCAGCAGCTTGAACAGGGTCGGCTACGAGCAGTACTTC
few	NA	TRBV4-1	TRBJ1-1	CASSQPGGVRTEAFF	TGCGCCAGCAGCCAACCCGGGGGGGTTCGGACTGAAGCTTTCTTT
NA	NA	TRBV13	TRBJ1-5	CASSLAGPHQPQHF	TGTGCCAGCAGCTTAGCCGGCCCCCATCAGCCCCAGCATTTT
many	NA	TRBV7-6	TRBJ1-4	CASSKEDATNEKLFF	TGTGCCAGCAGCAAGGAGGACGCAACTAATGAAAAACTGTTTTTT
NA	NA	TRBV27	TRBJ2-5	CASPFGGETQYF	TGTGCCAGCCCCTTTGGGGGGGAGACCCAGTACTTC
few	NA	TRBV6-5	TRBJ1-1	CASSTGGGTEAFF	TGTGCCAGCAGTACCGGGGGAGGAACTGAAGCTTTCTTT
NA	NA	TRBV7-8	TRBJ2-4	CASSLAEAKNIQYF	TGTGCCAGCAGCTTAGCGGAAGCCAAAAACATTCAGTACTTC
NA	TRBD1	TRBV5-1	TRBJ2-3	CASSLGTGGAADTQYF	TGCGCCAGCAGCTTGGGTACAGGGGGCGCGGCAGATACGCAGTATTTT
NA	NA	TRBV9	TRBJ1-2	CASSASGAARGYTF	TGTGCCAGCAGCGCGTCCGGGGCCGCTAGGGGCTACACCTTC
many	TRBD1	TRBV7-2	TRBJ1-6	CASSLQGAWNSPLHF	TGTGCCAGCAGCTTACAGGGGGCATGGAATTCACCCCTCCACTTT
NA	NA	TRBV7-9	TRBJ1-5	CASSLDRSYSNQPQHF	TGTGCCAGCAGCCTTGACAGGTCCTATAGCAATCAGCCCCAGCATTTT
NA	TRBD2	TRBV9	TRBJ2-1	CASSAQRGLYNEQFF	TGTGCCAGCAGCGCCCAGCGGGGTCTTTACAATGAGCAGTTCTTC
few	NA	TRBV15	TRBJ1-3	CATSAGDSSGNTIYF	TGTGCCACCAGCGCTGGAGACAGCTCTGGAAACACCATATATTTT
NA	TRBD2	TRBV6-6	TRBJ2-1	CASSLGLAGGLNEQFF	TGTGCCAGCAGCCTGGGACTAGCGGGGGGGCTGAATGAGCAGTTCTTC
few	TRBD1	TRBV4-1	TRBJ1-2	CASSQDETGKNYGYTF	TGCGCCAGCAGCCAAGATGAGACAGGGAAAAACTATGGCTACACCTTC
many	NA	TRBV10-1	TRBJ2-3	CASSLQGAQGTQYF	TGCGCCAGCAGCCTACAGGGTGCTCAGGGTACGCAGTATTTT
few	NA	TRBV7-2	TRBJ1-2	CASSPEGPSGGYTF	TGTGCCAGCAGCCCGGAAGGCCCTTCGGGAGGCTACACCTTC
few	NA	TRBV5-6	TRBJ2-2	CASSREGGGELFF	TGTGCCAGCAGCCGTGAAGGGGGCGGGGAGCTGTTTTTT
few	NA	TRBV12-3/TRBV12-4	TRBJ1-3	CASSFDPWALTGNTIYF	TGTGCCAGCAGTTTTGATCCGTGGGCTCTCACTGGAAACACCATATATTTT
NA	NA	TRBV10-3	TRBJ2-7	CAIRALRDEQYF	TGTGCCATCCGGGCGTTGAGAGACGAGCAGTACTTC
NA	TRBD2	TRBV27	TRBJ2-1	CASSFGLAGRDNEQFF	TGTGCCAGCAGTTTCGGACTAGCGGGGCGCGACAATGAGCAGTTCTTC
NA	NA	TRBV4-1	TRBJ2-3	CASSHDPGASTDTQYF	TGCGCCAGCAGCCACGACCCAGGGGCTAGCACAGATACGCAGTATTTT
NA	TRBD1	TRBV28	TRBJ1-1	CAGSDRFMNTEAFF	TGTGCCGGATCGGACAGGTTTATGAACACTGAAGCTTTCTTT
many	NA	TRBV6-1	TRBJ1-2	CASSYSTGLYGYTF	TGTGCCAGCAGTTATTCAACGGGCCTCTATGGCTACACCTTC
NA	TRBD1	TRBV12-3/TRBV12-4	TRBJ2-2	CASSLTGRGRTGELFF	TGTGCCAGCAGTTTGACGGGCAGGGGGCGAACCGGGGAGCTGTTTTTT
NA	NA	TRBV12-3/TRBV12-4	TRBJ2-1	CASSFPLQSQRDEQFF	TGTGCCAGCAGTTTCCCCCTCCAGTCCCAGCGGGATGAGCAGTTCTTC
NA	NA	TRBV5-4	TRBJ2-5	CASSQRTEGQETQYF	TGTGCCAGCAGCCAACGAACGGAGGGCCAAGAGACCCAGTACTTC
many	TRBD2	TRBV7-3	TRBJ2-1	CASSTGLLSDEQFF	TGTGCCAGCAGCACGGGACTACTAAGCGATGAGCAGTTCTTC
NA	NA	TRBV20-1	TRBJ1-1	CSAMEEAFF	TGCAGTGCTATGGAGGAAGCTTTCTTT
NA	NA	TRBV24-1	TRBJ2-1	CATSDVEGERNEQFF	TGTGCCACCAGTGACGTAGAGGGGGAGCGCAATGAGCAGTTCTTC
NA	TRBD2	TRBV5-6	TRBJ2-1	CASSLHLAGYNEQFF	TGTGCCAGCAGCTTGCATCTAGCGGGATACAATGAGCAGTTCTTC
NA	TRBD1	TRBV27	TRBJ2-1	CASSYRGRGSNEQFF	TGTGCCAGCAGTTACAGGGGGCGCGGGTCGAATGAGCAGTTCTTC
NA	NA	TRBV27	TRBJ1-6	CASAWDRNNSPLHF	TGTGCCAGCGCCTGGGACCGAAATAATTCACCCCTCCACTTT
NA	NA	TRBV19	TRBJ1-5	CASSIKGYENQPQHF	TGTGCCAGTAGTATAAAGGGGTATGAGAATCAGCCCCAGCATTTT
many	NA	TRBV7-2	TRBJ1-1	CASSQTGRTEAFF	TGTGCCAGCAGCCAAACAGGGAGAACTGAAGCTTTCTTT
few	NA	TRBV27	TRBJ2-3	CASSIGRGPDTQYF	TGTGCCAGCAGTATCGGCAGGGGTCCAGATACGCAGTATTTT
few	TRBD2	TRBV6-6	TRBJ2-5	CASTRGGLDQETQYF	TGTGCCAGCACCCGGGGGGGACTAGACCAAGAGACCCAGTACTTC
many	TRBD1	TRBV12-3/TRBV12-4	TRBJ1-5	CASSGDRAPQPQHF	TGTGCCAGCAGTGGTGACAGGGCCCCCCAGCCCCAGCATTTT
NA	TRBD2	TRBV3-1	TRBJ2-1	CASSPGTSGPVSYNEQFF	TGTGCCAGCAGCCCAGGGACTAGTGGCCCTGTCTCCTACAATGAGCAGTTCTTC
NA	NA	TRBV15	TRBJ2-5	CATSGGQEGYQETQYF	TGTGCCACCAGCGGCGGACAGGAGGGGTACCAAGAGACCCAGTACTTC
NA	NA	TRBV19	TRBJ2-5	CASSITGPISRRETQYF	TGTGCCAGTAGTATTACGGGCCCCATAAGTCGTCGGGAGACCCAGTACTTC
few	NA	TRBV7-2	TRBJ2-3	CASSFLVDTQYF	TGTGCCAGCAGCTTTTTAGTGGATACGCAGTATTTT
NA	NA	TRBV28	TRBJ1-4	CASTPFGGIREKLFF	TGTGCCAGCACCCCTTTTGGGGGGATACGGGAAAAACTGTTTTTT
NA	TRBD2	TRBV5-1	TRBJ2-3	CASSLETSKTKDTQYF	TGCGCCAGCAGCTTGGAGACTAGCAAAACGAAAGATACGCAGTATTTT
NA	NA	TRBV4-1	TRBJ1-1	CASSQDSQMNTEAFF	TGCGCCAGCAGCCAAGATAGTCAGATGAACACTGAAGCTTTCTTT
few	NA	TRBV27	TRBJ2-5	CASTPPPSWAQETQYF	TGTGCCAGTACCCCTCCCCCCTCCTGGGCCCAAGAGACCCAGTACTTC